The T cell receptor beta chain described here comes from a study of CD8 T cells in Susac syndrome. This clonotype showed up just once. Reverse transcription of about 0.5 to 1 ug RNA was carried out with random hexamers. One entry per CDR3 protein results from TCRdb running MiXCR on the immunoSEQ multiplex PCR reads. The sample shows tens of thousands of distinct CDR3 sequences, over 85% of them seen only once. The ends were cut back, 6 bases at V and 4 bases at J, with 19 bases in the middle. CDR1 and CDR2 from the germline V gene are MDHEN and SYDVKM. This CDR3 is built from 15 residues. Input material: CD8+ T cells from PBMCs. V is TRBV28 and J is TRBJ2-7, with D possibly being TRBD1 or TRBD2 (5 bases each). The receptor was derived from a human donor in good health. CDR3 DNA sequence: TGTGCCAGCAGGGGGGTCACGGGCCAACAATACGAGCAGTACTTC. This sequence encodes CASRGVTGQQYEQYF.